This TCR beta chain was observed in a study of CD8+CD57+ T cells in acquired aplastic anemia. As for the study in general: CD4+ and CD8+ cells, once sorted, gave DNA averaging roughly 3.2 ug. As sequenced from healthy donors, CD4+ cells averaged approximately 11 million reads.

General study points: No significant difference in CD8+ Simpson's diversity was found between patients and controls. Comparison of patients with controls identified about 27 shared CD8+ CDR3 sequences.

The CDR3 is made up of 15 amino acids. Germline V gene data show CDR1 as SGHTS and CDR2 as YDEGEE. The V and J ends lost 2 bases and 0 bases respectively, with 12 bases between them. Using genomic DNA as the template, TCR beta VDJ and CDR3 profiling was carried out. TCRdb recomputed calls from the reads with MiXCR, one row per CDR3 protein. The table lists more than 150,000 distinct CDR3 sequences, approximately 49% of them singletons. A word on this clonotype: What it binds is not known. A read error may be the cause here, since a much bigger clone is one base away.

The source material was sorted CD4+, CD8+, or CD8+CD57+ T cells (not recorded which) from PBMCs. This TCR derives from a human donor in good health. The chain recombines TRBV5-8 with TRBJ2-7; D gene ambiguous. The CDR3 loop is CASSFDPSSSYEQYF. CDR3 bases: TGTGCCAGCAGCTTTGATCCTTCTAGCTCCTACGAGCAGTACTTC. Full variable domain (outside the CDR3, taken from reference TRBV5-8 and TRBJ2-7): EAGVTQSPTHLIKTRGQQATLRCSPISGHTSVYWYQQALGLGLQFLLWYDEGEERNRGNFPPRFSGRQFPNYSSELNVNALELEDSALYLCASSFDPSSSYEQYFGPGTRLTVT.